This T cell receptor (beta chain) was sequenced during a study of tumor-infiltrating lymphocytes in primary liver carcinoma (dated by TCRdb to the late 2010s). A note on the overall study: Between late 2015 and March 2016, about 5 patients in China with histopathologically diagnosed primary liver carcinoma had their tumors surgically resected. Tumors of the five patients were stage T1-T3 N0M0 with maximum diameters of roughly 4.2 to 10 cm. Of the five patients (three men and two women, aged 30 to 69 years), four had hepatocellular carcinoma and one had combined HCC and intrahepatic cholangiocarcinoma. Each sample produced roughly 3.5 to 8 million productive TCRbeta reads, and read depth showed no significant difference between tissue types. The study combined TCRbeta repertoire sequencing, expression microarrays and whole-exome sequencing across five regions of each liver tumor, with adjacent normal tissue and blood. A total of approximately 35 specimens from 5 patients underwent TCRbeta repertoire sequencing, comprising around 25 tumor regions, 5 adjacent noncancerous liver tissues and 5 peripheral blood samples. High reproducibility was observed for the technical replicate repertoires, with mean shared-clone rates approximately 0.9 and correlation coefficients above 0.95.

The paper as a whole reports these results and caveats: Repertoire overlap was higher between tumor regions (mean about 36%) than tumor-adjacent (17%) or tumor-blood (roughly 14%) pairs, consistent with antigen-driven expansion. With just four or five patients in the study, the authors point out that the findings should be validated in a larger study. Bulk unsorted samples precluded comparing CD4+ and CD8+ T cell repertoires. Because only the TCR beta chain was sequenced and unpaired alpha chains were not captured, true repertoire diversity is likely underestimated. A significantly larger repertoire fraction was made up by the top 250 clones in tumors than in blood (p = 0.039).

A constant-region primer and ProtoScript II reverse transcriptase were used to reverse-transcribe TCRbeta-specific cDNA from 500 ng total RNA. Construction of the TCRbeta libraries relied on three nested rounds of multiplex PCR, following a slightly modified ARM-PCR procedure. The first two PCR rounds used multiplex TRBV1-TRBV30 forward primers with a Cbeta reverse primer, each for 10 cycles. Sample barcodes and Illumina adapters were attached in a final 25-cycle PCR using Deep VentR polymerase. Before sequencing, amplicons between 200 and 500 bp were purified from gel using a QIAquick gel extraction kit. The TCRbeta amplicons were sequenced with 250-bp paired-end reads on an Illumina HiSeq 2500. On the study's bioinformatics: Reads were quality-trimmed with Trimmomatic v0.33, and paired reads were merged with FLASH v1.2.11 to recover full CDR3 sequences. V, D and J germline segments were assigned to the rearranged TCRbeta sequences using MiGEC v1.2.1b. Clonotype statistics, along with Shannon-Wiener diversity indices, were calculated using VDJtools v1.0.0. To cut down on sampling bias, every analysis after diversity analysis relied on just the 250 most abundant clonotypes from each sample. Clones were called with MiXCR by TCRdb after fastp trimmed the public reads at Q25, and only in-frame beta chains were retained. Each CDR3 protein appears once, grouped with its most common genes and DNA. The V and J calls shown here were made by TCRdb, not taken from the authors' results. This sample comprises about 200,000 distinct CDR3 sequences, roughly 61% of them detected only once. Around 7.1% of the sample is held by the ten biggest clonotypes.

Of note for this clonotype: Its cognate antigen has yet to be identified. The CDR3 does not end in the conserved phenylalanine or tryptophan, so this is likely a read error. Because the CDR3's place on the DNA is in doubt, the DNA is left out and the CDR3 is given as listed by TCRdb.

Blood RNA was extracted from unsorted whole blood with TRIzol reagent; germline DNA came from the DNeasy Blood & Tissue kit. Patients had chronic HBV infection and were treatment-naive at sampling. Before surgery, 3.5 to 4 milliliters of peripheral blood were drawn into K2EDTA tubes. CDR1 and CDR2 are read off the germline V gene as SGHAT and FQNNGV. The CDR3 is 11 residues long, ends included. The V and J genes are TRBV11-2 and TRBJ2-1; the D call TRBD2 from the table was never checked on the DNA. The sequence was collected from a woman aged 60-75 years with primary liver carcinoma and hepatitis B virus infection. Sequencing used peripheral blood. The CDR3 protein: CASSTGLRELL.